The 8 T cell receptor beta chains listed next were all sequenced from one sample in a study of technical replicates of blood from several donors. TCRdb keeps only in-frame clones here, not all; method: immunoSEQ multiplex PCR. The repertoire consists of fewer than 85,000 clones, with 85% to 95% occurring once and the leading ten covering 0.2% to 0.3%. Sequences were obtained from T cells isolated from PBMCs. These receptors originate from a human donor in good health.

The chain employs TRBV15 and TRBJ2-2, with TRBD2 matching over 12 bases. In germline, CDR1 is LNHNV, CDR2 YYDKDF (reference sequence). V was clipped by 2 bases and J by 3 bases; unmatched bases: 7. The CDR3 spans 18 residues. Here the CDR3 DNA reads TGTGCCACCAGCAGAACCGGACTAGCGGGAATCCACACCGGGGAGCTGTTTTTT. It codes for CATSRTGLAGIHTGELFF.

This clone was detected once. The chain employs TRBV2 and TRBJ2-3; the D gene is possibly TRBD2 (6 bases). The CDR3 length is 15 residues. Trimming removed 6 bases from V and 1 base from J, with 14 bases in between. Germline V lookup: CDR1 SNHLY, CDR2 FYNNEI. The CDR3 reads CASRGSGPRTDTQYF. As DNA, the CDR3 is TGTGCCAGCAGAGGGAGCGGGCCCCGCACAGATACGCAGTATTTT. Complete variable domain (other parts from reference TRBV2 and TRBJ2-3): EPEVTQTPSHQVTQMGQEVILRCVPISNHLYFYWYRQILGQKVEFLVSFYNNEISEKSEIFDDQFSVERPDGSNFTLKIRSTKLEDSAMYFCASRGSGPRTDTQYFGPGTRLTVL.

The chain employs TRBV7-9 and TRBJ2-3; TRBD2 aligns across 7 bases. The CDR3 is made up of 15 amino acids. The trim removed 6 bases at V and 0 bases at J, leaving 6 bases unmatched. The germline V gene has CDR1 SEHNR and CDR2 FQNEAQ (reference sequence). This chain's CDR3 is CASSRGLESTDTQYF. In DNA, the CDR3 is TGTGCCAGCAGTCGAGGACTAGAAAGCACAGATACGCAGTATTTT. Variable domain in full (rest from reference TRBV7-9 and TRBJ2-3): DTGVSQNPRHKITKRGQNVTFRCDPISEHNRLYWYRQTLGQGPEFLTYFQNEAQLEKSRLLSDRFSAERPKGSFSTLEIQRTEQGDSAMYLCASSRGLESTDTQYFGPGTRLTVL.

V and J are TRBV14 and TRBJ2-3; 9 nucleotides line up with TRBD2. Germline V CDR1 and CDR2: SGHDN, FVKESK. The CDR3 has 14 residues. The junction had 0 bases not matched to a gene; V was cut back by 1 base and J by 4 bases. The CDR3 loop is CASSQGLAADTQYF. The CDR3 DNA follows: TGTGCCAGCAGCCAAGGACTAGCGGCAGATACGCAGTATTTT.

The J gene is TRBJ2-7, the V gene TRBV1; the table's D call TRBD2 went unverified against the DNA. TRBV1 is an annotated pseudogene. This CDR3 contains 15 residues. The CDR3 DNA reads TGCACCAGCAGCCAAGAGCTCGGTCAGACTTACGAGCAGTACTTC. Translating gives CTSSQELGQTYEQYF.

This chain links TRBV7-6 with TRBJ1-1, with D unresolved. The CDR3 extends over 14 amino acids. The V and J ends lost 1 base and 2 bases respectively, with 8 bases between them. Looked up from germline, CDR1 is SGHVS and CDR2 is FNYEAQ. The CDR3 DNA reads TGTGCCAGCAGCTTAGAGAGACTCAACACTGAAGCTTTCTTT. Translation: CASSLERLNTEAFF.

The chain couples TRBV10-3 to TRBJ1-5, with 8 bases matching TRBD1. The CDR3 contains 15 residues. Germline values: CDR1 ENHRY, CDR2 SYGVKD. V trimming: 0 bases; J trimming: 2 bases; junction bases outside the gene matches: 0. In DNA, the CDR3 is TGTGCCATCAGTGAGTCGGGACAGGGCAATCAGCCCCAGCATTTT. Translation gives CAISESGQGNQPQHF.

The chain combines TRBV5-1 with TRBJ1-3; possibly TRBD1 for D (6 bases). V gave up 0 bases and J gave up 3 bases, with 16 bases separating them. This CDR3 region has 17 residues. Germline-derived CDR1 and CDR2 are SGHRS and YFSETQ. In DNA form, the CDR3 reads TGCGCCAGCAGCTTGGGTACGGGGGGCGCTGATGGAAACACCATATATTTT. It codes for CASSLGTGGADGNTIYF.